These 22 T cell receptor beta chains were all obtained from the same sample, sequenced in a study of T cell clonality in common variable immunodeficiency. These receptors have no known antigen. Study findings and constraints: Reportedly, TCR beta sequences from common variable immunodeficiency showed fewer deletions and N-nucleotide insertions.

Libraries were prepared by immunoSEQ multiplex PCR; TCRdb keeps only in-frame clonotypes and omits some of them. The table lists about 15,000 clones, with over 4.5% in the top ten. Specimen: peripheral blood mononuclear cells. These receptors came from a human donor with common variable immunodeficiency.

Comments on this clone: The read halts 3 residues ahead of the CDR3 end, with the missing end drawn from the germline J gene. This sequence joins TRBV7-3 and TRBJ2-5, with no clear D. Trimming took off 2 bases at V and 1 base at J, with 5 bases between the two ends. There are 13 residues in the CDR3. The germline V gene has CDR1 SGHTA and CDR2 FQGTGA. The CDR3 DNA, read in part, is TGTGCCAGCAGCTTACTCCCCCAAGAGACC. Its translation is CASSLLPQET. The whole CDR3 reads CASSLLPQETQYF.

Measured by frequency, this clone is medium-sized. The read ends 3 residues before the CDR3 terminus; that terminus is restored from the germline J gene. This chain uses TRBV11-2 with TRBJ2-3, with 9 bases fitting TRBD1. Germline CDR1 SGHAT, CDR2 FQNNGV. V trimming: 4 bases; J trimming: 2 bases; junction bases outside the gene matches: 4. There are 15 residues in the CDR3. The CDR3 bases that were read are TGTGCCAGCAGCTCCGGGACAGGGTTCACAGATACG. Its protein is CASSSGTGFTDT. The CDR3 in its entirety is CASSSGTGFTDTQYF.

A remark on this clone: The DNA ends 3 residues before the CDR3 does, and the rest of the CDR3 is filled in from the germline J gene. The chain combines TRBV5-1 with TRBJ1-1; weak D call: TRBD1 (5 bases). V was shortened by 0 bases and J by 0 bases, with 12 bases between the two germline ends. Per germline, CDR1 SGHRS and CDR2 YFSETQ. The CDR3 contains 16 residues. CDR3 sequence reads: CASSLEGNLMNTEAFF. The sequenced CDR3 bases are TGCGCCAGCAGCTTGGAGGGGAACCTAATGAACACTGAA.

CDR3 DNA (partial): TGTGCCAGCAGCCAAAAGGCAATAGCGGGAGTGGGCGCAGATACG. Translation gives CASSQKAIAGVGADT. The complete CDR3 protein is CASSQKAIAGVGADTQYF. V gene TRBV7-6 combines with J gene TRBJ2-3; 9 positions agree with TRBD2. Read data end 3 residues before the CDR3 end; the end is taken from the germline J gene. The CDR3 runs to 18 residues. V lost 5 bases to trimming and J lost 4 bases; unmatched junction nucleotides: 16. The V gene's germline CDR1 is SGHVS and CDR2 FNYEAQ.

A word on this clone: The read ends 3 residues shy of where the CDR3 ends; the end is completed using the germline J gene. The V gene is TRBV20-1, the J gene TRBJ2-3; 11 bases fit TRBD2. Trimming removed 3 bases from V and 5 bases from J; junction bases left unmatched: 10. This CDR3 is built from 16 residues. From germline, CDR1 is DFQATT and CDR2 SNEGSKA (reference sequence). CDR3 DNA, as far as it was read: TGCAGTGCTAGGCCCACTAGCGGGAGTAGTCGAGATACG. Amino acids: CSARPTSGSSRDT. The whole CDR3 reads CSARPTSGSSRDTQYF.

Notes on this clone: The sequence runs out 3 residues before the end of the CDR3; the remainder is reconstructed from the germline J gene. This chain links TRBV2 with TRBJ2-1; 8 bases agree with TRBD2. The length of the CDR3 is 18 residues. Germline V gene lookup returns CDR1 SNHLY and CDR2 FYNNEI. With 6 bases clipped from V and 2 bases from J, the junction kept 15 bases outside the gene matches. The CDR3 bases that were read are TGTGCCAGCAGCCCCATCGGCACAGCGGGAGTGGCCTACAATGAG. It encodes CASSPIGTAGVAYNE. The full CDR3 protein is CASSPIGTAGVAYNEQFF.

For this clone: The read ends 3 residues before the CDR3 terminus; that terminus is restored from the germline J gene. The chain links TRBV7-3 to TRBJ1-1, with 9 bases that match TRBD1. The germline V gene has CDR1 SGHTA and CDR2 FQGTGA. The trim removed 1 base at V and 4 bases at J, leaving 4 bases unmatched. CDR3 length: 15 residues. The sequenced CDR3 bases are TGTGCCAGCAGCTTAAGGGGACAGGGATTCACTGAA. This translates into CASSLRGQGFTE. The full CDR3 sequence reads CASSLRGQGFTEAFF.

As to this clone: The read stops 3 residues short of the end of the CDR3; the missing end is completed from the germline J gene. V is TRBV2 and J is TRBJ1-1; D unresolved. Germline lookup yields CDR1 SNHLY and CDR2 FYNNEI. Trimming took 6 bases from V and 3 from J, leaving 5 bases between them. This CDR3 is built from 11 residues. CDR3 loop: CASRDYTEAFF. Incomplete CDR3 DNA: TGTGCCAGCAGAGACTACACTGAA.

This CDR3 reads CAWTPNAYGNTIYF. The covered CDR3 bases are TGTGCCTGGACCCCTAATGCTTATGGAAACACC. This chain links TRBV30 with TRBJ1-3; D ambiguous. Read coverage stops 3 residues before the CDR3 terminus; the germline J gene supplies the remainder. Germline values: CDR1 GTSNPN, CDR2 SVGIG (reference sequence). The CDR3 loop spans 14 amino acids. Trimming stripped 4 bases from V and 3 bases from J, with 13 bases between. Supplemented by reference TRBV30 and TRBJ1-3, the full variable domain reads SQTIHQWPATLVQPVGSPLSLECTVEGTSNPNLYWYRQAAGRGLQLLFYSVGIGQISSEVPQNLSASRPQDRQFILSSKKLLLSDSGFYLCAWTPNAYGNTIYFGEGSWLTVV.

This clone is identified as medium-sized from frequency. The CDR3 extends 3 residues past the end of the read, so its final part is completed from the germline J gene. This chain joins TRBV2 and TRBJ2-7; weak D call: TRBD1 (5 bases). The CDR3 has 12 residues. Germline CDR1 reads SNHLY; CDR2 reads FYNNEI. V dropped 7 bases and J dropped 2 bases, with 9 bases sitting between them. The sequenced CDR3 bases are TGTGCCAGCATGGCAGGGCCCTACGAG. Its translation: CASMAGPYE. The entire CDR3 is CASMAGPYEQYF.

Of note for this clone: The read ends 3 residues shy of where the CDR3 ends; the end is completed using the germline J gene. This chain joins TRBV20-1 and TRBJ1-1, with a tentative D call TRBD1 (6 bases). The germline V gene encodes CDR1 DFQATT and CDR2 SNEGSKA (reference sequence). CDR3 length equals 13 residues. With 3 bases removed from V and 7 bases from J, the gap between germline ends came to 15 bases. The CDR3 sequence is CSARDSGGLEAFF. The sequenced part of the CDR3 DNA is TGCAGTGCTAGGGACAGCGGAGGCCTTGAA.

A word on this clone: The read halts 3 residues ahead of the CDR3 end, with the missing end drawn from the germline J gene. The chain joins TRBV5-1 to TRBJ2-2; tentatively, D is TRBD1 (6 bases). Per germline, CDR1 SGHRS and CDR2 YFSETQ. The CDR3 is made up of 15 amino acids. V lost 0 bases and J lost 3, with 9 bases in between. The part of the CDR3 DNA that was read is TGCGCCAGCAGCTTGGACAGGGCGGACACCGGGGAG. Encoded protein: CASSLDRADTGE. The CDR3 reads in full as CASSLDRADTGELFF.

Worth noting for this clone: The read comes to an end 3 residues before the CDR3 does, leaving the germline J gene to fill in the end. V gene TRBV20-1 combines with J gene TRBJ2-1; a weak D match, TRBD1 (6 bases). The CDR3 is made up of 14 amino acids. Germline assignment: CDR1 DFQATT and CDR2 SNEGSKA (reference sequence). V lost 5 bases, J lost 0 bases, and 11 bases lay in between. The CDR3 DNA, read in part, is TGCAGTGCTCCTCGGGACAACTCCTACAATGAG. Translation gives CSAPRDNSYNE. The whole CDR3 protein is CSAPRDNSYNEQFF.

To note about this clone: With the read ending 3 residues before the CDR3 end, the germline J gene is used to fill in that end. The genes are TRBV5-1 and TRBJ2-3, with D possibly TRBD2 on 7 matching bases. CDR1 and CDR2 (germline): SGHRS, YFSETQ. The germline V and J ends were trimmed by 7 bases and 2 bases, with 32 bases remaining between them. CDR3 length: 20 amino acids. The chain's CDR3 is CASRAVRGGSVLDNTDTQYF. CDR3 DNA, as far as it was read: TGCGCCAGCCGGGCCGTAAGGGGGGGTAGTGTTTTAGATAACACAGATACG.

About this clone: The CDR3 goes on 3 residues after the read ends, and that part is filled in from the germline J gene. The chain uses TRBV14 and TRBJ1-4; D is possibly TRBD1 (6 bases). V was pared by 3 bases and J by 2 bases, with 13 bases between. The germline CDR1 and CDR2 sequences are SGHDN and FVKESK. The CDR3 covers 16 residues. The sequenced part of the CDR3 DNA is TGTGCCAGCAGCCAGGGTTACAGGGCTACTAATGAAAAA. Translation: CASSQGYRATNEK. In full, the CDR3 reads CASSQGYRATNEKLFF.

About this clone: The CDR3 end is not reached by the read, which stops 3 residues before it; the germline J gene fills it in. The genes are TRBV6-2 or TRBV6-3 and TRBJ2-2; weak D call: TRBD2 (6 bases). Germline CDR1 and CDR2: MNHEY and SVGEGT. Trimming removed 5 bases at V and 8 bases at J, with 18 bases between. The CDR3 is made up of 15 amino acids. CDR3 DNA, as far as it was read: TGTGCCAGCAGTCTCCGGGACTCGGTAGCGGGGGAG. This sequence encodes CASSLRDSVAGE. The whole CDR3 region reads CASSLRDSVAGELFF.

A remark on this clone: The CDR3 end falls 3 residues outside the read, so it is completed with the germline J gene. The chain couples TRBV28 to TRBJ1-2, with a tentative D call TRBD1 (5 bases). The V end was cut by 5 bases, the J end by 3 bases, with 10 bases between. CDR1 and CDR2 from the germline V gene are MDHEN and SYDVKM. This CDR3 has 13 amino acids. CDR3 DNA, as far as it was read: TGTGCCAGCAGTATCCCGGGGGACTATGGC. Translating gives CASSIPGDYG. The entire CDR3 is CASSIPGDYGYTF.

The part of the CDR3 DNA that was read is TGTGCCAGCAGCTTAGCTACCGGGACTAGCGGGAATGAG. The encoded protein is CASSLATGTSGNE. The whole CDR3 is CASSLATGTSGNEQFF. This chain connects TRBV7-2 to TRBJ2-1; 12 positions agree with TRBD2. The read finishes 3 residues shy of the CDR3 end, and the germline J gene is used to complete it. Germline V CDR1 and CDR2: SGHTA, FQGNSA. The CDR3 is made up of 16 amino acids. After removal of 0 bases from V and 7 bases from J, the junction contained 4 bases not matched to a gene.

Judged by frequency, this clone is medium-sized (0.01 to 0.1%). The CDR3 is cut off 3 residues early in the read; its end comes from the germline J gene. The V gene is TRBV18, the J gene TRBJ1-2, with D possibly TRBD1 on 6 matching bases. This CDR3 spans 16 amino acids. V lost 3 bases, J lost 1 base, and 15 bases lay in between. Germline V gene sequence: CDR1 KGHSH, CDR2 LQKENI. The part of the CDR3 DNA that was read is TGTGCCAGCTCACCTGAGCCAGGGGCGCATAACTATGGC. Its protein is CASSPEPGAHNYG. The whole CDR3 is CASSPEPGAHNYGYTF.

The CDR3 sequence is CASSDTGAGGYEQYF. The CDR3 bases that were read are TGCGCCAGCAGCGACACAGGGGCGGGAGGATACGAG. The rearrangement joins TRBV10-2 to TRBJ2-7; tentatively, D is TRBD2 (8 bases). Sequencing ends 3 residues short of the CDR3 end; the germline J gene provides the rest. CDR3 length: 15 amino acids. From germline, CDR1 is WSHSY and CDR2 SAAADI. Trimming shortened V by 6 bases and J by 4 bases, and 19 bases separated the two germline ends.

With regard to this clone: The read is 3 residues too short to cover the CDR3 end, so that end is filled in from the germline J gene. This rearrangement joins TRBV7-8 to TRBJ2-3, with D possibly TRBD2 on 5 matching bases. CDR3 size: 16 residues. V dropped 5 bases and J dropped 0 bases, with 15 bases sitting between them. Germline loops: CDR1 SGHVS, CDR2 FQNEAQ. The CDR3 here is CASSKSRTASTDTQYF. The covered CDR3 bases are TGTGCCAGCAGCAAATCCCGGACTGCGAGCACAGATACG.

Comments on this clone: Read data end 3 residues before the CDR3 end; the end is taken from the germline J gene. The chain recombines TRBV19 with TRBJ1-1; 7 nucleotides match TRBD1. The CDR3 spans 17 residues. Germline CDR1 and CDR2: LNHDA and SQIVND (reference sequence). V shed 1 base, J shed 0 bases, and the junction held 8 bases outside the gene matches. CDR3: CASSIVRGRGLNTEAFF. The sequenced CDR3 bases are TGTGCCAGTAGTATAGTGAGGGGGCGCGGATTGAACACTGAA.